What follows are 28 T cell receptor beta chains derived from one specimen sequenced in a study of vaccination effects on CD4 cells after COVID-19. The method was immunoSEQ multiplex PCR; TCRdb's version includes in-frame clones alone and lacks a portion of them. Among 40,000 to 55,000 clones listed, 76% were seen once. Their recognized antigens are unknown. When about ten days of culture had elapsed, CD4+ T cells were isolated. A positive SARS-CoV-2 PCR test fell between March and December 2020. The participants, recipients of two vaccine doses, got either BNT162b2 or mRNA-1273. This specimen consisted of CD4+ T cells from PBMCs cultured without peptide, obtained after COVID-19 vaccination. These receptors all come from a human donor who had a prior SARS-CoV-2 infection.

The V call is TRBV10-3, the J call TRBJ1-1; TRBD1 matches 11 bases. The CDR3 sequence is 19 residues long. V lost 3 bases and J lost 1; bases outside the gene matches: 13. Germline assignment: CDR1 ENHRY and CDR2 SYGVKD. CDR3 protein: CAISDPRGQGASGNTEAFF. In nucleotides, the CDR3 is TGTGCCATCAGTGATCCCCGAGGACAGGGGGCATCTGGGAACACTGAAGCTTTCTTT.

The gene calls are TRBV5-1 and TRBJ2-3; D tentatively fits TRBD1 or TRBD2 (5 bases each). Trimming left V 0 bases short and J 0 bases short, with 11 bases between. The CDR3 sequence is 16 residues long. Germline-derived CDR1 and CDR2 are SGHRS and YFSETQ. In DNA, the CDR3 is TGCGCCAGCAGCTTGGAAGGGGACCCTAGCACAGATACGCAGTATTTT. This gives the protein CASSLEGDPSTDTQYF.

The chain recombines TRBV5-5 with TRBJ2-7; D not resolved. The CDR3 totals 13 residues. Germline assignment: CDR1 SGHKS and CDR2 YYEKEE (reference sequence). Trimming took 0 bases from V and 4 from J, leaving 8 bases between them. The CDR3 sequence: CASSLGGPYEQYF. CDR3 DNA sequence: TGTGCCAGCAGCTTGGGAGGCCCGTACGAGCAGTACTTC.

This rearrangement joins TRBV19 to TRBJ2-7; TRBD1 agrees at 8 bases. The CDR3 runs to 15 residues. V gave up 4 bases and J gave up 2 bases; unmatched junction bases: 7. The germline CDR1 and CDR2 sequences are LNHDA and SQIVND (reference sequence). CDR3 bases: TGTGCCAGTAGTAACCCGGGACAGGTAACCTACGAGCAGTACTTC. Translated, it gives CASSNPGQVTYEQYF.

The V gene is TRBV6-5, the J gene TRBJ1-3; D is perhaps TRBD1 (5 bases). This CDR3 comprises 15 residues. In germline, CDR1 is MNHEY, CDR2 SVGAGI. Between the trimmed V and J ends, which lost 2 bases and 5 bases, there was a span of 13 bases. The CDR3 coding sequence is TGTGCCAGCAGTTACCCGGTCGGGGGGAGAAACACCATATATTTT. Protein: CASSYPVGGRNTIYF.

The chain links TRBV5-1 to TRBJ1-2, with a possible D match to TRBD1 (5 bases). V lost 0 bases and J 6 bases, leaving 12 bases between the germline ends. The CDR3 is 14 residues long. CDR1 and CDR2 (germline): SGHRS, YFSETQ. The CDR3 DNA is TGCGCCAGCAGCTTGGCATTAGGGGCGGATGGCTACACCTTC. Translation gives CASSLALGADGYTF.

This clone was recorded a few times. The chain's CDR3 is CASSLKGQGTGANVLTF. The CDR3 region has the DNA TGCGCCAGCAGCCTGAAGGGACAGGGCACTGGGGCCAACGTCCTGACTTTC. V gene TRBV4-1 combines with J gene TRBJ2-6, with 9 nucleotides matching TRBD1. CDR1 is MGHRA and CDR2 is YSYEKL in the germline V gene. The V segment lost 4 bases and the J segment 2 bases; nucleotides outside the gene matches: 6. The CDR3 loop spans 17 amino acids.

The genes are TRBV5-6 and TRBJ2-3, with 8 bases matching TRBD2. The CDR3 length is 15 residues. V was clipped by 2 bases and J by 9 bases; unmatched bases: 11. Germline V gives CDR1 SGHDT, CDR2 YYEEEE. The CDR3 loop is CASSFSSGGMITQYF. The CDR3 DNA sequence: TGTGCCAGCAGCTTCAGCAGCGGGGGAATGATCACGCAGTATTTT.

This clone was seen only once. The chain couples TRBV7-3 to TRBJ2-7; 9 bases map to TRBD1. This CDR3 is 15 amino acids long. The germline V gene has CDR1 SGHTA and CDR2 FQGTGA. V lost 5 bases and J lost 6; bases outside the gene matches: 11. Written as DNA, the CDR3 is TGTGCCAGCAGCGCCGGGGGCAGGGGACAGGGCGAGCAGTACTTC. This translates into CASSAGGRGQGEQYF.

The chain links TRBV7-8 to TRBJ2-5; tentative D call: TRBD1 (6 bases). This CDR3 is built from 15 residues. Germline V lookup: CDR1 SGHVS, CDR2 FQNEAQ. V was clipped by 6 bases and J by 4 bases, with 18 bases between them. This chain's CDR3 is CASRLRGARAETQYF. Written as DNA, the CDR3 is TGTGCCAGCAGGCTCAGGGGCGCTCGGGCAGAGACCCAGTACTTC.

The chain joins TRBV7-8 to TRBJ2-3; TRBD2 matches at 7 bases. Germline trimming cut 5 bases from V and 4 bases from J; bases unmatched to any gene: 6. This CDR3 is 14 amino acids long. Germline CDR1 SGHVS, CDR2 FQNEAQ. The CDR3, as DNA: TGTGCCAGCAGCCGGGGCGGGAGCGCAGATACGCAGTATTTT. It translates to CASSRGGSADTQYF. Looking up the rest from reference TRBV7-8 and TRBJ2-3 gives the full variable domain: GAGVSQSPRYKVAKRGQDVALRCDPISGHVSLFWYQQALGQGPEFLTYFQNEAQLDKSGLPSDRFFAERPEGSVSTLKIQRTQQEDSAVYLCASSRGGSADTQYFGPGTRLTVL.

This rearrangement joins TRBV5-1 to TRBJ2-1, with TRBD2 matching 9 bases. Germline trimming cut 4 bases from V and 5 bases from J; bases unmatched to any gene: 16. Per germline, CDR1 SGHRS and CDR2 YFSETQ. This CDR3 spans 18 amino acids. The CDR3 loop reads CASSGDQRSGGLHNEQFF. The CDR3 nucleotides read TGCGCCAGCAGCGGGGATCAGAGGAGCGGGGGGCTTCACAATGAGCAGTTCTTC.

This clone was counted a few times. This chain joins TRBV15 and TRBJ2-7, with D perhaps TRBD1 or TRBD2 (5 bases each). The CDR3 extends over 14 amino acids. V lost 3 bases, J lost 3 bases, and 12 bases lay in between. In germline, CDR1 is LNHNV, CDR2 YYDKDF (reference sequence). The DNA of the CDR3 is TGTGCCACCAGCAGGCCGGGACGGCTCTACGAGCAGTACTTC. It translates to CATSRPGRLYEQYF. Drawing the rest from reference TRBV15 and TRBJ2-7, the complete variable domain is DAMVIQNPRYQVTQFGKPVTLSCSQTLNHNVMYWYQQKSSQAPKLLFHYYDKDFNNEADTPDNFQSRRPNTSFCFLDIRSPGLGDTAMYLCATSRPGRLYEQYFGPGTRLTVT.

The rearrangement links TRBV7-2 to TRBJ2-1, with 12 bases fitting TRBD2. With V trimmed by 1 base and J by 8 bases, 3 bases remained unmatched. CDR1 and CDR2 from the germline V gene are SGHTA and FQGNSA. This CDR3 has 15 residues. CDR3 protein: CASSLGTSGNDEQFF. As DNA, the CDR3 is TGTGCCAGCAGCTTAGGGACTAGCGGGAATGATGAGCAGTTCTTC.

This chain uses TRBV7-2 with TRBJ2-2, with a tentative D call TRBD1 (5 bases). This CDR3 contains 13 residues. V lost 4 bases and J 3 bases, leaving 6 bases between the germline ends. Germline CDR1 and CDR2: SGHTA and FQGNSA. DNA of the CDR3: TGTGCCAGCAGCTCGACAGACACCGGGGAGCTGTTTTTT. This sequence encodes CASSSTDTGELFF.

V is TRBV6-6 and J is TRBJ1-1; D call uncertain. The CDR3 is 14 amino acids. V lost 7 bases and J lost 3, with 15 bases in between. Germline CDR1 is MNHNY and CDR2 is SVGAGI (reference sequence). CDR3: CASTWAGEYTEAFF. The CDR3 DNA is TGTGCCAGCACGTGGGCAGGAGAGTACACTGAAGCTTTCTTT.

V gene TRBV27 combines with J gene TRBJ1-6; possible D gene TRBD1, 5 bases. Germline CDR1 MNHEY, CDR2 SMNVEV (reference sequence). V shed 10 bases and J shed 10 bases, with 17 bases lying between them. CDR3 length: 13 amino acids. For the CDR3, the DNA is TGTGCCACCGCTTCAGGGTTGAGGTCACCCCTCCACTTT. Amino acids: CATASGLRSPLHF.

This chain uses TRBV6-5 with TRBJ2-3; TRBD1 might be the D (5 bases). The CDR3 consists of 14 residues. Germline-derived CDR1 and CDR2 are MNHEY and SVGAGI. V was clipped by 6 bases and J by 2 bases, with 12 bases between them. CDR3: CASRPGAYTDTQYF. CDR3 DNA sequence: TGTGCCAGCAGACCTGGGGCCTACACAGATACGCAGTATTTT.

The chain is built from TRBV3-1 (or the pseudogene TRBV3-2) and TRBJ1-4; 7 bases map to TRBD1. This CDR3 comprises 15 residues. Trimming removed 1 base from V and 8 bases from J; junction bases left unmatched: 7. The V gene's germline CDR1 is LGHDT and CDR2 YNNKEL (reference sequence). The CDR3 loop is CASSQGRGRGEKLFF. CDR3 nucleotide sequence: TGTGCCAGCAGCCAAGGGAGGGGGCGCGGGGAAAAACTGTTTTTT.

This clone showed up just once. CDR3 DNA sequence: TGTGCCAGCAGTGAATTATCGAATTGGGATAGCAATCAGCCCCAGCATTTT. Protein: CASSELSNWDSNQPQHF. The V gene is TRBV6-1, the J gene TRBJ1-5; D gene unclear. The V end was cut by 2 bases, the J end by 0 bases, with 14 bases between. Per germline, CDR1 MNHNS and CDR2 SASEGT. There are 17 residues in the CDR3.

The gene calls are TRBV5-1 and TRBJ1-4, with unresolved D. Germline CDR1 SGHRS, CDR2 YFSETQ. The CDR3 consists of 15 residues. V was cut by 0 bases and J by 4 bases, with 10 bases left in between. CDR3 protein: CASSLGQSINEKLFF. CDR3 nucleotides: TGCGCCAGCAGCTTGGGGCAGTCGATTAATGAAAAACTGTTTTTT. Drawing the rest from reference TRBV5-1 and TRBJ1-4, the complete variable domain is KAGVTQTPRYLIKTRGQQVTLSCSPISGHRSVSWYQQTPGQGLQFLFEYFSETQRNKGNFPGRFSGRQFSNSRSEMNVSTLELGDSALYLCASSLGQSINEKLFFGSGTQLSVL.

The V and J genes are TRBV15 and TRBJ2-7; possibly TRBD1 for D (5 bases). The CDR3 extends over 17 amino acids. Germline CDR1 is LNHNV and CDR2 is YYDKDF (reference sequence). The V end was cut by 1 base, the J end by 1 base, with 17 bases between. The CDR3 protein is CATSRGTIRAVSYEQYF. The CDR3 DNA follows: TGTGCCACCAGCAGAGGTACCATCAGGGCAGTTTCCTACGAGCAGTACTTC.

The table lists this clone with a few counts. The chain couples TRBV19 to TRBJ2-7; TRBD1 agrees at 7 bases. The CDR3 has 13 residues. The trim removed 7 bases at V and 5 bases at J, leaving 8 bases unmatched. CDR1 LNHDA and CDR2 SQIVND come from the germline V gene (reference sequence). This CDR3 is CASKGEGAHEQYF. The CDR3 DNA follows: TGTGCCAGTAAGGGCGAGGGGGCCCACGAGCAGTACTTC.

V gene TRBV7-2 combines with J gene TRBJ2-1; perhaps TRBD1 as D (5 bases). Trimming stripped 2 bases from V and 5 bases from J, with 16 bases between. The CDR3 is 16 amino acids. CDR1 SGHTA and CDR2 FQGNSA come from the germline V gene. CDR3 sequence reads: CASSLFVGRSDNEQFF. In DNA, the CDR3 is TGTGCCAGCAGCTTATTTGTGGGGCGTTCGGACAATGAGCAGTTCTTC.

The chain has TRBV2 and TRBJ2-3; D remains unclear. Trimming shortened V by 8 bases and J by 4 bases, and 10 bases separated the two germline ends. Germline lookup yields CDR1 SNHLY and CDR2 FYNNEI. The CDR3 runs to 12 residues. CDR3 bases: TGTGCCAGCCTACGAGGAGCAGATACGCAGTATTTT. This sequence encodes CASLRGADTQYF.

The CDR3 DNA reads as TGCGCCAGCAGCGAATTAGGAGTGGGCCGCACAGATACGCAGTATTTT. Translating gives CASSELGVGRTDTQYF. This chain uses TRBV4-1 with TRBJ2-3, with no clear D. CDR3 length: 16 amino acids. V gave up 5 bases and J gave up 1 base, with 16 bases separating them. CDR1 is MGHRA, CDR2 YSYEKL, per germline.

The chain employs TRBV19 and TRBJ2-3; TRBD1 matches 8 bases. V was pared by 6 bases and J by 3 bases, with 5 bases of the junction left unmatched. Germline CDR1 is LNHDA and CDR2 is SQIVND (reference sequence). CDR3 length: 14 amino acids. CDR3 sequence: CASSRQGSTDTQYF. The CDR3 nucleotides read TGTGCCAGTAGCCGACAGGGGTCAACAGATACGCAGTATTTT.

V is TRBV6-1 and J is TRBJ2-7; no clear D gene. This CDR3 has 11 amino acids. V lost 3 bases, J lost 6 bases, and 6 bases lay in between. Germline V gives CDR1 MNHNS, CDR2 SASEGT. The CDR3 DNA reads as TGTGCCAGCAGTGATTTTCGCGAGCAGTACTTC. Protein: CASSDFREQYF.